These T cell receptor beta chains were read from a single sample in a study of cytomegalovirus exposure and HLA in healthy donors. Generated by immunoSEQ multiplex PCR, the TCRdb table keeps only in-frame clones and is missing some. The sample has 200,000 to 250,000 clones, 80% to 95% seen once; the top ten hold more than 1%. Sample: PBMCs. The receptor source for this set is a young woman in good health and CMV-seronegative. Both conserved end residues are part of each CDR3. Each record gives: J gene, D gene, clone size, V gene, CDR3 DNA, CDR3 protein. The D gene is left open where the match is weak. For some rows the clone size is stated as once, few or many, or as a class when expanded; others skip it.

J gene: TRBJ1-5; D gene: TRBD1; clone size: -; V gene: TRBV28; CDR3 DNA: TGTGCCAGCAGTTTATCCCTGACAGGGGTCAATCAGCCCCAGCATTTT; CDR3 protein: CASSLSLTGVNQPQHF
J gene: TRBJ1-2; D gene: -; clone size: -; V gene: TRBV4-2; CDR3 DNA: TGTGCCAGCAGCCAACGGACAGATCACTATTCAAACTATGGCTACACCTTC; CDR3 protein: CASSQRTDHYSNYGYTF
J gene: TRBJ2-7; D gene: TRBD1; clone size: -; V gene: TRBV28; CDR3 DNA: TGTGCCAGCAGTGACCCGGGACAGGGTTTCTACGAGCAGTACTTC; CDR3 protein: CASSDPGQGFYEQYF
J gene: TRBJ1-5; D gene: -; clone size: many; V gene: TRBV28; CDR3 DNA: TGTGCCAGCATTTGGGCAGGCCCTAATCAGCCCCAGCATTTT; CDR3 protein: CASIWAGPNQPQHF
J gene: TRBJ1-4; D gene: -; clone size: -; V gene: TRBV30; CDR3 DNA: TGTGCCTGTGGGCGGGTTGATGAAAAACTGTTTTTT; CDR3 protein: CACGRVDEKLFF
J gene: TRBJ1-5; D gene: -; clone size: -; V gene: TRBV6-6; CDR3 DNA: TGTGCCAGCAGTTACAGAGATCAGCCCCAGCATTTT; CDR3 protein: CASSYRDQPQHF
J gene: TRBJ2-3; D gene: TRBD1; clone size: once; V gene: TRBV27; CDR3 DNA: TGTGCCAGCAGTTTGGGGACAGGGTTGGGGCTCGGTACGCAGTATTTT; CDR3 protein: CASSLGTGLGLGTQYF
J gene: TRBJ1-3; D gene: -; clone size: -; V gene: TRBV4-2; CDR3 DNA: TGTGCCAGCAGCCAAGTAAACCGCGGCGGGGGGGACACCATATATTTT; CDR3 protein: CASSQVNRGGGDTIYF
J gene: TRBJ1-2; D gene: TRBD1; clone size: once; V gene: TRBV27; CDR3 DNA: TGTGCCAGCAGACCGACCGGGACAGGGAACTATGGCTACACCTTC; CDR3 protein: CASRPTGTGNYGYTF
J gene: TRBJ1-3; D gene: -; clone size: -; V gene: TRBV7-9; CDR3 DNA: TGTGCCAGCAGCCATGGAGGGTTCTCAGGAGCCCACAATGGAAACACCATATATTTT; CDR3 protein: CASSHGGFSGAHNGNTIYF
J gene: TRBJ2-3; D gene: TRBD2; clone size: -; V gene: TRBV5-1; CDR3 DNA: TGCGCCAGCAGCTTGGTAGCGGGAGGGCCATCAGATACGCAGTATTTT; CDR3 protein: CASSLVAGGPSDTQYF
J gene: TRBJ2-2; D gene: TRBD1; clone size: -; V gene: TRBV4-1; CDR3 DNA: TGCGCCAGCAGCCAAGCGGGACAGGGCTTGACCGGGGAGCTGTTTTTT; CDR3 protein: CASSQAGQGLTGELFF
J gene: TRBJ1-1; D gene: TRBD1; clone size: -; V gene: TRBV28; CDR3 DNA: TGTGCCAGCAGTTTATCCGGACAGGACACTGAAGCTTTCTTT; CDR3 protein: CASSLSGQDTEAFF
J gene: TRBJ2-3; D gene: TRBD2; clone size: -; V gene: TRBV18; CDR3 DNA: TGTGCCAGCTCTCCGATTCCGAGTAGCGGGAGCACAGATACGCAGTATTTT; CDR3 protein: CASSPIPSSGSTDTQYF
J gene: TRBJ1-2; D gene: -; clone size: -; V gene: TRBV5-1; CDR3 DNA: TGCGCCAGCAGCTTGGAGGGAGGGAGGCCCCTAAACTATGGCTACACCTTC; CDR3 protein: CASSLEGGRPLNYGYTF
J gene: TRBJ2-5; D gene: -; clone size: -; V gene: TRBV11-1; CDR3 DNA: TGTGCCAGCAGCCCGCGGGGCAGTCAAGAGACCCAGTACTTC; CDR3 protein: CASSPRGSQETQYF
J gene: TRBJ2-7; D gene: TRBD2; clone size: -; V gene: TRBV5-1; CDR3 DNA: TGCGCCAGCAGCTTTTTTTTAGGGACTAGCGGGAGACGAGGCTACGAGCAGTACTTC; CDR3 protein: CASSFFLGTSGRRGYEQYF
J gene: TRBJ1-1; D gene: -; clone size: -; V gene: TRBV7-3; CDR3 DNA: TGTGCCAGCAGCTTAAACGGGAGGAACACTGAAGCTTTCTTT; CDR3 protein: CASSLNGRNTEAFF
J gene: TRBJ2-1; D gene: -; clone size: -; V gene: TRBV7-5; CDR3 DNA: TGTGTCAGAAGGCGTAGGCCTAGCGTCGATGAGCAGTTCTTC; CDR3 protein: CVRRRRPSVDEQFF
J gene: TRBJ1-1; D gene: -; clone size: -; V gene: TRBV19; CDR3 DNA: TGTGCCAGTAGTATGGCCCTGAACACTGAAGCTTTCTTT; CDR3 protein: CASSMALNTEAFF
J gene: TRBJ2-7; D gene: -; clone size: -; V gene: TRBV18; CDR3 DNA: TGTGCCAGCTCATCCGGAATCCAGGGGCCTTCGTCCGAGCAGTACTTC; CDR3 protein: CASSSGIQGPSSEQYF
J gene: TRBJ2-7; D gene: -; clone size: -; V gene: TRBV5-1; CDR3 DNA: TGCGCCAGCAGCTTGGACGGAGGGAGATACGAGCAGTACTTC; CDR3 protein: CASSLDGGRYEQYF
J gene: TRBJ1-2; D gene: -; clone size: -; V gene: TRBV7-9; CDR3 DNA: TGTGCCAGCAGCCCTCGGAACCCGGGGAGCTATGGCTACACCTTC; CDR3 protein: CASSPRNPGSYGYTF
J gene: TRBJ1-1; D gene: -; clone size: -; V gene: TRBV27; CDR3 DNA: TGTGCCAGCACCACGGCGGGACTCACCACTGAAGCTTTCTTT; CDR3 protein: CASTTAGLTTEAFF
J gene: TRBJ2-5; D gene: TRBD1; clone size: -; V gene: TRBV6-5; CDR3 DNA: TGTGCCAGCAGTTACGCCACAGGGGATTGGGAGACCCAGTACTTC; CDR3 protein: CASSYATGDWETQYF
J gene: TRBJ1-4; D gene: -; clone size: -; V gene: TRBV14; CDR3 DNA: TGTGCCAGCAGCCAACAATTGTATGAAAAACTGTTTTTT; CDR3 protein: CASSQQLYEKLFF
J gene: TRBJ1-5; D gene: -; clone size: -; V gene: TRBV30; CDR3 DNA: TGTGCATGGGGGCCGGCGGGTAATCAGCCCCAGCATTTT; CDR3 protein: CAWGPAGNQPQHF
J gene: TRBJ2-7; D gene: TRBD1; clone size: -; V gene: TRBV5-8; CDR3 DNA: TGTGCCAGCAGCTTGGACAGGGGTAGGTGCTACGAGCAGTACTTC; CDR3 protein: CASSLDRGRCYEQYF
J gene: TRBJ1-4; D gene: -; clone size: -; V gene: TRBV30; CDR3 DNA: TGTGCCTGGAGTTTAAAAGGGGCTAATGAAAAACTGTTTTTT; CDR3 protein: CAWSLKGANEKLFF
J gene: TRBJ1-5; D gene: -; clone size: -; V gene: TRBV7-2; CDR3 DNA: TGTGTCAGCAGCTCCACAACCGGGGGTTTTCAGCCCCAGCATTTT; CDR3 protein: CVSSSTTGGFQPQHF
J gene: TRBJ2-5; D gene: -; clone size: -; V gene: TRBV11-2; CDR3 DNA: TGTGCCAGCAGCTTAGGAGGGCAGGAGACCCAGTACTTC; CDR3 protein: CASSLGGQETQYF
J gene: TRBJ1-1; D gene: -; clone size: -; V gene: TRBV5-1; CDR3 DNA: TGCGCCAGCAGCTTTTGGACCGGGGAAAACACTGAAGCTTTCTTT; CDR3 protein: CASSFWTGENTEAFF
J gene: TRBJ1-2; D gene: -; clone size: few; V gene: TRBV11-2; CDR3 DNA: TGTGCCAGCAGCTTGTCGGACACCCATCATCCCTATGGCTACACCTTC; CDR3 protein: CASSLSDTHHPYGYTF
J gene: TRBJ2-3; D gene: TRBD2; clone size: -; V gene: TRBV5-1; CDR3 DNA: TGCGCCAGCAGCCTCAGACTAGCGGGAGGGCCGAGCACAGATACGCAGTATTTT; CDR3 protein: CASSLRLAGGPSTDTQYF
J gene: TRBJ2-1; D gene: TRBD2; clone size: -; V gene: TRBV10-3; CDR3 DNA: TGTGCCATCAGTGAGACACAGCGGGAGGGCCGCAATGAGCAGTTCTTC; CDR3 protein: CAISETQREGRNEQFF